These T cell receptor beta chains were read from a single sample in a study of T-cell reconstitution after alpha-beta-depleted transplantation in children. TCRdb independently ran MiXCR on the PCR reads; one entry per CDR3 protein. Among approximately 490,000 distinct CDR3 sequences listed, approximately 12% were seen once. The sample consisted of PBMCs from the stem cell graft donor, taken from the stem cell graft. The receptor set was obtained from a human donor who donated a stem cell graft to a child with combined immunodeficiency. Each CDR3 is given with its conserved first and last residue. D genes are given only for firm matches. A row's size may be missing; if present it is once, few, many or a size class.

J gene: TRBJ1-1
V gene: TRBV20-1
clone size: few
D gene: .
CDR3 DNA: TGCAGTGCTAGTCCAGACGTTGAAGCTTTCTTT
CDR3 protein: CSASPDVEAFF

J gene: TRBJ2-3
V gene: TRBV5-5
clone size: few
D gene: .
CDR3 DNA: TGTGCCAGCAGCTTGAACTCCGCTAGCACAGATACGCAGTATTTT
CDR3 protein: CASSLNSASTDTQYF

J gene: TRBJ1-5
V gene: TRBV6-2/TRBV6-3
clone size: few
D gene: .
CDR3 DNA: TGTGCCAGCAAAAAACAGGACCTCCCGGGTCAGCCCCAGCATTTT
CDR3 protein: CASKKQDLPGQPQHF

J gene: TRBJ1-1
V gene: TRBV12-3/TRBV12-4
clone size: .
D gene: .
CDR3 DNA: TGTGCCAGCAGTGGGGGTCCCTTAGGGGACGCTTTCTTT
CDR3 protein: CASSGGPLGDAFF

J gene: TRBJ2-2
V gene: TRBV27
clone size: .
D gene: .
CDR3 DNA: TGTGCCAGCAGTTTAAAGGGACATAAGAACACCGGGGAGCTGTTTTTT
CDR3 protein: CASSLKGHKNTGELFF

J gene: TRBJ2-1
V gene: TRBV18
clone size: few
D gene: .
CDR3 DNA: TGTGCCAGCTCACGGGGCCGGATTGGGGGGATCTACAATGAGCAGTTCTTC
CDR3 protein: CASSRGRIGGIYNEQFF

J gene: TRBJ2-1
V gene: TRBV7-2
clone size: many
D gene: TRBD2
CDR3 DNA: TGTGCCAGCAGCCTCTCTAGCGGGCAAGGGGAGCAGTTCTTC
CDR3 protein: CASSLSSGQGEQFF

J gene: TRBJ2-7
V gene: TRBV4-2
clone size: .
D gene: .
CDR3 DNA: TGTGCCAGCAGCCCTGGGCTCCTCTGCGAGCAGTACTTC
CDR3 protein: CASSPGLLCEQYF

J gene: TRBJ2-7
V gene: TRBV2
clone size: .
D gene: .
CDR3 DNA: TGTGCCAGCAGGGGACGGATCTCCTACGAGCAGTACTTC
CDR3 protein: CASRGRISYEQYF

J gene: TRBJ1-1
V gene: TRBV12-3/TRBV12-4
clone size: .
D gene: TRBD1
CDR3 DNA: TGTGCCAGCAGATCTACGGCGACAGGGGGCAGGAGGAACACTGAAGCTTTCTTT
CDR3 protein: CASRSTATGGRRNTEAFF

J gene: TRBJ2-1
V gene: TRBV12-3/TRBV12-4
clone size: many
D gene: TRBD2
CDR3 DNA: TGTGCCAGCAGTACTAGCGGGAGAGGGAATGAGCAGTTCTTC
CDR3 protein: CASSTSGRGNEQFF

J gene: TRBJ2-2
V gene: TRBV21-1
clone size: .
D gene: .
CDR3 DNA: TGTGTCAGCGTTCACACCGGGGAGCTGTTTTTT
CDR3 protein: CVSVHTGELFF

J gene: TRBJ2-3
V gene: TRBV20-1
clone size: .
D gene: TRBD2
CDR3 DNA: TGCAGTGCTAGAGATGGGACTAGCGGGAGAGAAGATACGCAGTATTTT
CDR3 protein: CSARDGTSGREDTQYF